This T cell receptor beta chain was profiled in a study of spatial heterogeneity in lung cancer. Notes on the study in general: Higher tumor mutation counts went along with higher counts of expanded intratumoral alpha and beta TCRs.

The CDR3 contains 14 residues. V dropped 9 bases and J dropped 2 bases, with 16 bases sitting between them. Germline V gene lookup returns CDR1 MNHEY and CDR2 SMNVEV (reference sequence). MiXCR was run by TCRdb on the 5' RACE reads, yielding one entry per CDR3 protein. The sample lists several thousand distinct CDR3 sequences, 1% to 1.5% occurring once. Comment on this clonotype: The antigen remains unidentified.

Regarding time point: sample taken at primary tumor resection. The clonotype was recovered from a male donor with early-stage non-small cell lung cancer. This specimen consisted of lung tumor tissue, obtained at surgery. The chain employs TRBV27 and TRBJ1-1; TRBD1 is a possible D gene (5 bases). The CDR3 DNA sequence: TGTGCCAGAGGAAGGGGAATGGGAAACACTGAAGCTTTCTTT. Protein sequence: CARGRGMGNTEAFF.